This TCR beta chain was retrieved from a study of CD8 T cells in Susac syndrome. The RNA, roughly 0.45 to 1 ug, was put through reverse transcription using random hexamers. TCRdb analysed the immunoSEQ multiplex PCR reads with MiXCR anew, one entry per CDR3 protein. The sample shows about 430,000 distinct CDR3 sequences, 75% to 90% of them seen only once. Sequenced input: CD8+ T cells from PBMCs. The origin of this receptor is a human donor with multiple sclerosis.

The CDR3 nucleotides are TGTGCCAGCAGCCAAGGGGGACAGGCACCAATGCAGAATCAGTTCTTC. The encoded protein is CASSQGGQAPMQNQFF. The chain uses TRBV3-1 and TRBJ2-1, with 8 bases aligning to TRBD1. The CDR3 contains 16 residues. J lost 13 bases, V lost 1 base, and 15 bases had no gene match. The germline V gene encodes CDR1 LGHDT and CDR2 YNNKEL (reference sequence).